The text below deals with one T cell receptor beta chain. Its antigen target is currently unknown. There are no base qualities to consult, and no much larger clone falls within one base. This sample is drawn from a study of cytomegalovirus exposure and HLA in healthy donors (TCRdb year 2017). Looking at the study overall: According to a later analysis, one platform produced both the 100 to 150 validation repertoires and the 700 or so repertoires of the first cohort. To predict cytomegalovirus infection status, the study combined high-throughput TCR immunosequencing, statistical association of individual TCRs with disease status, and machine learning. A separate validation cohort of roughly 110 different subjects was used in addition to the roughly 720-subject first cohort. The study was designed to test whether signatures of past pathogen exposure could be identified by cataloging public T cell receptors. Summary of the overall study and its limitations: Of the cluster scores, roughly 95% were above 0 in a later analysis, which found that TCRs clustered in the first cohort also tended to co-occur in the approximately 120 validation repertoires. The study listed 164 TCR beta chains as associated with cytomegalovirus. The validation cohort had no HLA typing available for a later analysis, so co-occurrence within that cohort was assessed over all 110 or so repertoires. In vitro tests confirmed that a few of the cytomegalovirus-associated TCR beta chains recognize cytomegalovirus antigens. The classifier was reported to diagnose cytomegalovirus status with high specificity and sensitivity in both the original cohort and the validation cohort. The authors suggested that the approach could potentially be extended to other disease states and immunological phenotypes. Most TCR sequences were seen in very few donors, while some public TCRs were found in many individuals.

Libraries were made using the immunoSEQ multiplex PCR assay. The paper's data handling went like this. To diagnose cytomegalovirus status from the catalog of TCR beta chain sequences, a statistical classification framework was built. TCRdb carries this immuneACCESS record with in-frame sequences only. Its versions omit some clonotypes, under half of them owing to an unresolved V gene in the studies checked, with the rest unexplained. D and trimming were read from the DNA, whereas the V and J calls and clone size are those reported in that table. This sample is represented by 250,000 to 350,000 clones; 75% to 90% of them were singletons. The ten largest clones add up to around 0.8% of the sample. The donors belonged to the validation cohort of approximately 130 subjects, which was separate from the approximately 700-subject first cohort. From cysteine to phenylalanine, the CDR3 is 14 amino acids long. The sequence is cut down to CDR3 DNA, 42 bases in frame from base 1. Taken from the germline V gene, the CDR1 and CDR2 loops are SGHTA and FQGNSA. V is cut back by 1 base and J by 4 bases, with 3 bases in the junction unmatched.

Sequencing input: PBMCs. Recombination joined TRBV7-2 with TRBJ1-1; a stretch of 7 junction bases matches TRBD1. This TCR was recovered from a woman younger than 35 in good health and CMV-seronegative. DNA sequence: TGTGCCAGCAGCTTAGGGGGGACAGTCACTGAAGCTTTCTTT. It specifies CASSLGGTVTEAFF.